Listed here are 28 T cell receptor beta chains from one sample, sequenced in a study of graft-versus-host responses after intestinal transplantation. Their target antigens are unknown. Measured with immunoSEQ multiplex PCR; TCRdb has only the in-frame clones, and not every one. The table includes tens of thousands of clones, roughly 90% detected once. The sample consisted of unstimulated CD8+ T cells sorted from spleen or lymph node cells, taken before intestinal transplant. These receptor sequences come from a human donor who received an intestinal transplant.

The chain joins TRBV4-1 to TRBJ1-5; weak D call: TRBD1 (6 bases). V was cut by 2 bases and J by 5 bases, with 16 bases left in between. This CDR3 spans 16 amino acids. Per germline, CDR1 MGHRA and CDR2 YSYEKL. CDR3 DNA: TGCGCCAGCAGCCAACAGGGAAGGGACATTGATCAGCCCCAGCATTTT. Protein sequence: CASSQQGRDIDQPQHF.

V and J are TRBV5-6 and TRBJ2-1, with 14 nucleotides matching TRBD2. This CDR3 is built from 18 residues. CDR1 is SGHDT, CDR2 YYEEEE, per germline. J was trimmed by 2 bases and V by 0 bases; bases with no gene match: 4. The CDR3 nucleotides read TGTGCCAGCAGCTTGGAAGGACTAGCGGGAGGAGCCTACAATGAGCAGTTCTTC. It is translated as CASSLEGLAGGAYNEQFF.

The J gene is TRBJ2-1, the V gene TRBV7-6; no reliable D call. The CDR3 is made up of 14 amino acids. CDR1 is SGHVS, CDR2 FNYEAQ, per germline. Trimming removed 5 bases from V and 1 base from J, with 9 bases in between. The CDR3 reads CASSPHSSYNEQFF. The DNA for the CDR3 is TGTGCCAGCAGCCCCCACAGTTCCTACAATGAGCAGTTCTTC.

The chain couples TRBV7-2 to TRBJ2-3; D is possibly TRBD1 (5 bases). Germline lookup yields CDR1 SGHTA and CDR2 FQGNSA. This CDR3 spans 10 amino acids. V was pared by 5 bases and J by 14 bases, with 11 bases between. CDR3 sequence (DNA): TGTGCCAGCAGCCCTACAGGTCCGTATTTT. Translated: CASSPTGPYF.

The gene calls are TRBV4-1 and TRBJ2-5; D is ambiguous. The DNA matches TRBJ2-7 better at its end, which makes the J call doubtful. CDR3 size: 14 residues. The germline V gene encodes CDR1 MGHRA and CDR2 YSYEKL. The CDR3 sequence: CASSQEALTYEQYF. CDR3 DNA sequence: TGCGCCAGCAGCCAAGAAGCCCTTACCTACGAGCAGTACTTC.

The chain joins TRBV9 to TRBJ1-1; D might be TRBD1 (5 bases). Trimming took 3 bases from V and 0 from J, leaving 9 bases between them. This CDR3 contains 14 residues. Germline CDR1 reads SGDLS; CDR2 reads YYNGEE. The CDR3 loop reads CASSESGMNTEAFF. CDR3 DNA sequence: TGTGCCAGCAGCGAATCAGGGATGAACACTGAAGCTTTCTTT. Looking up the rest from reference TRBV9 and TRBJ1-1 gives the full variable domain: DSGVTQTPKHLITATGQRVTLRCSPRSGDLSVYWYQQSLDQGLQFLIQYYNGEERAKGNILERFSAQQFPDLHSELNLSSLELGDSALYFCASSESGMNTEAFFGQGTRLTVV.

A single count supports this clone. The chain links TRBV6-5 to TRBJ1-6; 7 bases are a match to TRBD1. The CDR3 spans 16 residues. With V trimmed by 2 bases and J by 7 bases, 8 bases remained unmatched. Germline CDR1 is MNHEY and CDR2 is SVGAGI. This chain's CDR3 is CASSYADRELNSPLHF. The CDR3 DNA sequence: TGTGCCAGCAGTTACGCCGACAGGGAATTAAATTCACCCCTCCACTTT.

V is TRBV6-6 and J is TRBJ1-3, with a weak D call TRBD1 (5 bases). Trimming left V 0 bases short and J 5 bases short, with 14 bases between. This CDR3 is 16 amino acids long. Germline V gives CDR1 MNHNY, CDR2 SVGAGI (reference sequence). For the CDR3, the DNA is TGTGCCAGCAGTTACTCGCCCCGGGACTCGAGAAACACCATATATTTT. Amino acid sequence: CASSYSPRDSRNTIYF.

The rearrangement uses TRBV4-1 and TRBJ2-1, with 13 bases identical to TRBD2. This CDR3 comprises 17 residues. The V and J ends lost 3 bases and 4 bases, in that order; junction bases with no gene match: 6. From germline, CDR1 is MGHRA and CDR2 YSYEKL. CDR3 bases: TGCGCCAGCAGCCATGGAACTAGCGGGGGGGCTTACAATGAGCAGTTCTTC. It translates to CASSHGTSGGAYNEQFF.

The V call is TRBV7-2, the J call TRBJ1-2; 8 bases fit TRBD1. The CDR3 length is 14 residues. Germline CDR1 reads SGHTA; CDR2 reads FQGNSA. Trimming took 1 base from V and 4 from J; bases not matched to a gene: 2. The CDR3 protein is CASSLVTGGYGYTF. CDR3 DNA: TGTGCCAGCAGCTTAGTTACAGGGGGCTATGGCTACACCTTC.

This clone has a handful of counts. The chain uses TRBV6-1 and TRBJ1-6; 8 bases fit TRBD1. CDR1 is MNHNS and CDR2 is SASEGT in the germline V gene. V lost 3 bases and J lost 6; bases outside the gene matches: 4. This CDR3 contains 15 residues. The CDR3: CASSEDRAGNSPLHF. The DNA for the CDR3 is TGTGCCAGCAGTGAGGACAGGGCCGGTAATTCACCCCTCCACTTT.

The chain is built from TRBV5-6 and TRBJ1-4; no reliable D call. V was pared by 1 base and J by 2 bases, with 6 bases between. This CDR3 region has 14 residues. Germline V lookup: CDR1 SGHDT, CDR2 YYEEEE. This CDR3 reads CASSLCLTNEKLFF. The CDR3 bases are TGTGCCAGCAGCTTGTGTCTTACTAATGAAAAACTGTTTTTT.

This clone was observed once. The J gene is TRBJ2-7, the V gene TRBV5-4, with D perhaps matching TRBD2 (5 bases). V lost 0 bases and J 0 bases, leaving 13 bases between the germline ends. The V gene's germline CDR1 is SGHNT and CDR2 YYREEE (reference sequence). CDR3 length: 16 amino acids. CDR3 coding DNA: TGTGCCAGCAGCTTGGATGGAGGTCGCAGCTCCTACGAGCAGTACTTC. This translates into CASSLDGGRSSYEQYF.

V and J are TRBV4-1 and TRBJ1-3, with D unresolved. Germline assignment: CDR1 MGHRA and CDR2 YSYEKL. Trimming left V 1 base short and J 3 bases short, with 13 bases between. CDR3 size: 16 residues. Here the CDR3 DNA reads TGCGCCAGCAGCCAAGCTCCAGGCGAACTTGGAAACACCATATATTTT. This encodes CASSQAPGELGNTIYF.

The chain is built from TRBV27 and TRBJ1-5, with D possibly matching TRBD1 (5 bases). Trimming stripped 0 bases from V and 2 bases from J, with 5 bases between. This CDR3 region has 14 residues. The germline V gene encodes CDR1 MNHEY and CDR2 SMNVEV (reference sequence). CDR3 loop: CASSLSRGNQPQHF. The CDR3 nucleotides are TGTGCCAGCAGTTTATCCAGGGGCAATCAGCCCCAGCATTTT.

CDR3 coding DNA: TGTGCCACCAGCAAGGGACTAGCGGGAGGGAGCTCCTACAATGAGCAGTTCTTC. Amino acid sequence: CATSKGLAGGSSYNEQFF. The chain combines TRBV15 with TRBJ2-1, with 16 bases aligning to TRBD2. Germline-derived CDR1 and CDR2 are LNHNV and YYDKDF (reference sequence). V shed 4 bases and J 0 bases; nucleotides not matched to a gene: 3. The CDR3 is 18 amino acids.

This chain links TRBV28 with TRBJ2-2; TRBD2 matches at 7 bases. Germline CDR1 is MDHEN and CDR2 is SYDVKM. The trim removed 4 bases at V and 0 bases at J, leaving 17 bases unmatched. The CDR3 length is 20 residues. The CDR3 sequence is CASSYPAASGLHANTGELFF. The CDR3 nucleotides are TGTGCCAGCAGTTACCCGGCGGCTAGCGGCCTGCACGCGAACACCGGGGAGCTGTTTTTT.

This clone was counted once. As DNA, the CDR3 is TGTGCCAGCACAGAGAGGTCCGGGGAAAAACTGTTTTTT. Translated: CASTERSGEKLFF. V and J are TRBV6-6 and TRBJ1-4; D ambiguous. The CDR3 consists of 13 residues. CDR1 MNHNY and CDR2 SVGAGI come from the germline V gene (reference sequence). V lost 7 bases and J 8 bases, leaving 14 bases between the germline ends.

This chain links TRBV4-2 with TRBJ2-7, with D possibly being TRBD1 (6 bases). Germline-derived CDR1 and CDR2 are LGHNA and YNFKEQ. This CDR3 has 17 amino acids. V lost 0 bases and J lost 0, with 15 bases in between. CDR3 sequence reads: CASSQDWGLLSSYEQYF. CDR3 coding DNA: TGTGCCAGCAGCCAAGATTGGGGGCTACTCAGCTCCTACGAGCAGTACTTC.

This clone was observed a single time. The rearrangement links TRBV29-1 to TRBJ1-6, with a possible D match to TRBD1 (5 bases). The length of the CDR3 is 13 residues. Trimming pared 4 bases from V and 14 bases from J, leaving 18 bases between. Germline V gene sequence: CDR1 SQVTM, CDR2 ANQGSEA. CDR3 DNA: TGCAGCGTTGCGGAAGGAGCAGGGCAAACCCTCCACTTT. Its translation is CSVAEGAGQTLHF.

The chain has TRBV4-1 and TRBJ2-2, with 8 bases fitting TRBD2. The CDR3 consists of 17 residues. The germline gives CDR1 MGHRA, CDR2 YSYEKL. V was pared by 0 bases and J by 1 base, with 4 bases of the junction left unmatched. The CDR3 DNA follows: TGCGCCAGCAGCCAAGAAGGGCTAGCGGGGAACACCGGGGAGCTGTTTTTT. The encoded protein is CASSQEGLAGNTGELFF.

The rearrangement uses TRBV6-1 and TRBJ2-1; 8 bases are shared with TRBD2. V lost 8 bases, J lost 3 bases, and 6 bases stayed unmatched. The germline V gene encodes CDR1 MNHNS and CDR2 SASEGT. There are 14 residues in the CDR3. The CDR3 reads CASVTSGDYNEQFF. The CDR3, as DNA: TGTGCCAGCGTCACTAGCGGCGACTACAATGAGCAGTTCTTC.

CDR3 bases: TGTGCCAGCAGTTTGTTCGGAGAGGAATACTTC. Translating gives CASSLFGEEYF. The chain uses TRBV28 and TRBJ2-7; D is ambiguous. Looked up from germline, CDR1 is MDHEN and CDR2 is SYDVKM. The ends were cut back, 3 bases at V and 13 bases at J, with 13 bases in the middle. This CDR3 has 11 amino acids.

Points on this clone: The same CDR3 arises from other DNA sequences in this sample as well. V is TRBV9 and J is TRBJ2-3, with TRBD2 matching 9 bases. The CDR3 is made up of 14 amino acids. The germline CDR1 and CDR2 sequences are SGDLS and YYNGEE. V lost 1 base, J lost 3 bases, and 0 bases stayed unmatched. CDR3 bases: TGTGCCAGCAGCGTAAGCGGGGGGACAGATACGCAGTATTTT. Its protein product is CASSVSGGTDTQYF.

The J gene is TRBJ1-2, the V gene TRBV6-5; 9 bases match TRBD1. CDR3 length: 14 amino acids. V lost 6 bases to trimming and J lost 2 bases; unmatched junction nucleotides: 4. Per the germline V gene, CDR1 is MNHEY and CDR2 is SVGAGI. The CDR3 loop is CASRIGQGNYGYTF. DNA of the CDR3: TGTGCCAGCAGGATCGGACAGGGGAACTATGGCTACACCTTC.

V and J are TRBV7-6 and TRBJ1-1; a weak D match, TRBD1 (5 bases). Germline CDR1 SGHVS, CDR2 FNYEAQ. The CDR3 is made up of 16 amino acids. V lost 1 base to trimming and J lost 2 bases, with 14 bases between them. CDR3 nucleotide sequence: TGTGCCAGCAGCTTAGTGGGCGGGGCGTACAACACTGAAGCTTTCTTT. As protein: CASSLVGGAYNTEAFF. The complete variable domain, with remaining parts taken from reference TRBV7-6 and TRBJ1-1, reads GAGVSQSPRYKVTKRGQDVALRCDPISGHVSLYWYRQALGQGPEFLTYFNYEAQQDKSGLPNDRFSAERPEGSISTLTIQRTEQRDSAMYRCASSLVGGAYNTEAFFGQGTRLTVV.

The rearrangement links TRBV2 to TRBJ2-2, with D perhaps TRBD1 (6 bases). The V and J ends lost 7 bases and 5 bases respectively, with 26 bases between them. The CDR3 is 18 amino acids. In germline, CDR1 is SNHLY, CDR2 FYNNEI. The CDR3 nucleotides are TGTGCCAGCAAAAAAAGGGAGTGGGAAACAGGGAGAACCGGGGAGCTGTTTTTT. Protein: CASKKREWETGRTGELFF.

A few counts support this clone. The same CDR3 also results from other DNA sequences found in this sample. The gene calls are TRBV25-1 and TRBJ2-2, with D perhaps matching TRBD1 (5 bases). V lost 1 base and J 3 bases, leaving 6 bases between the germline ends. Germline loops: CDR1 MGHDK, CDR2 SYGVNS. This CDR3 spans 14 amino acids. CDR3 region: CASSESRDTGELFF. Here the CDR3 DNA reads TGTGCCAGCAGTGAATCCAGGGACACCGGGGAGCTGTTTTTT.